This T cell receptor (beta chain) came from a study of blood T cell repertoires in COVID-19. Study in general: Samples came from the United States, Italy and Spain, spanning acute and convalescent COVID-19. From T cells, B-cell-depleted T cells, or PBMCs came the material, which was cDNA or gDNA.

There are 15 residues in the CDR3. V shed 4 bases and J 2 bases; nucleotides not matched to a gene: 9. The germline gives CDR1 GTSNPN, CDR2 SVGIG (reference sequence). Authors' processing steps: Amplification from reference gene primers served as the basis for estimated nucleated cell counts. The protocol was immunoSEQ multiplex PCR, while the TCRdb copy is restricted to in-frame clones and leaves out a portion. The V and J calls and clone size were taken over from that table, and D and trimming were inferred from the DNA. This sample has some 220,000 clones; under 90% occur once, and the top ten carry less than 20%.

Sequencing used peripheral blood. This chain connects TRBV30 to TRBJ2-3; 7 bases line up with TRBD2. The TCR was taken from a woman of 80 years or more with active or convalescent COVID-19. The CDR3 DNA follows: TGTGCCTGGACCCCCAGACTAGCCTACACAGATACGCAGTATTTT. Its protein product is CAWTPRLAYTDTQYF.